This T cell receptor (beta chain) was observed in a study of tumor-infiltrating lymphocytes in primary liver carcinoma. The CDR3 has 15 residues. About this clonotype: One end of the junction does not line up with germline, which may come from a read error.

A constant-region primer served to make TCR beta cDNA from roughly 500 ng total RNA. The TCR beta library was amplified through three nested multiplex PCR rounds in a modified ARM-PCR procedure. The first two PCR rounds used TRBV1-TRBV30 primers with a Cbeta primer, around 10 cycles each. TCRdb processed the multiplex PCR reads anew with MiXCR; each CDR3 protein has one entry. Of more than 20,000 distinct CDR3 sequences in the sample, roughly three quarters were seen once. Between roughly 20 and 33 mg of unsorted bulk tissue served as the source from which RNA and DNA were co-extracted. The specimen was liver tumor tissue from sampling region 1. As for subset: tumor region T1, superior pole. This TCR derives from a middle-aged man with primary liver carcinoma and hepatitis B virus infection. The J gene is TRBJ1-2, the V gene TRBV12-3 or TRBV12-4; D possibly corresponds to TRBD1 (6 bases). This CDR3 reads CACSHGLGANNGYTF. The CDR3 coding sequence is TGTGCCTGCAGCCACGGACTGGGGGCAAACAATGGCTACACCTTC.